Shown below are 26 T cell receptor beta chains from a single sample sequenced in a study of T cells in Graves' hyperthyroidism and ophthalmopathy. Researchers took RNA transcripts and amplified the TCR beta CDR3 regions from them. First-round RT-PCR of the TCR CDR3 relied on the HTBI primer set. TCRdb re-analysed the multiplex PCR reads in MiXCR, keeping a single row per CDR3 protein. Of 300,000 to 500,000 distinct CDR3 sequences in the sample, 14% to 15% are singletons; the top ten hold approximately 32%. The sample comprised blood. These receptor sequences come from a woman aged 25-40 years with Graves' hyperthyroidism.

In its sample, this clonotype was seen many times. The rearrangement joins TRBV11-2 to TRBJ1-1, with D possibly matching TRBD1 (6 bases). The CDR3 has 16 amino acids. The V end was cut by 5 bases, the J end by 1 base, with 17 bases between. Germline assignment: CDR1 SGHAT and CDR2 FQNNGV. CDR3 DNA: TGTGCCAGCAGCCCTCACCGGACAGCCACGAACACTGAAGCTTTCTTT. As protein: CASSPHRTATNTEAFF. Full variable domain (remainder filled in from reference TRBV11-2 and TRBJ1-1): EAGVAQSPRYKIIEKRQSVAFWCNPISGHATLYWYQQILGQGPKLLIQFQNNGVVDDSQLPKDRFSAERLKGVDSTLKIQPAKLEDSAVYLCASSPHRTATNTEAFFGQGTRLTVV.

This clonotype was recorded at least ten times. This sequence joins TRBV6-5 and TRBJ2-7; D unclear. The CDR3 covers 14 residues. V lost 2 bases and J 2 bases, leaving 10 bases between the germline ends. From germline, CDR1 is MNHEY and CDR2 SVGAGI. The CDR3 here is CASSYQEGPYEQYF. The DNA of the CDR3 is TGTGCCAGCAGTTACCAGGAAGGTCCCTACGAGCAGTACTTC.

Only one count was recorded for this clonotype. The V and J genes are TRBV18 and TRBJ1-3; maybe TRBD1 (6 bases). The length of the CDR3 is 16 residues. Germline lookup yields CDR1 KGHSH and CDR2 LQKENI. Between the trimmed V and J ends, which lost 6 bases and 0 bases, there was a span of 15 bases. The CDR3 DNA is TGTGCCAGCTCTCCTGGACAGATCGGCTCTGGAAACACCATATATTTT. Translating it yields CASSPGQIGSGNTIYF.

Only a few counts were recorded for this clonotype. The genes are TRBV7-2 and TRBJ2-7; D may be TRBD1 (6 bases). The CDR3 totals 16 residues. Trimming pared 4 bases from V and 0 bases from J, leaving 16 bases between. CDR1 and CDR2 from the germline V gene are SGHTA and FQGNSA. The CDR3 DNA follows: TGTGCCAGCAGCTACCACAGGGTGGGGAGCTCCTACGAGCAGTACTTC. Amino acids: CASSYHRVGSSYEQYF.

The gene calls are TRBV6-1 and TRBJ1-5; 9 bases fit TRBD1. With 4 bases clipped from V and 5 bases from J, the junction kept 6 bases outside the gene matches. CDR1 MNHNS and CDR2 SASEGT come from the germline V gene. The CDR3 runs 15 residues. The CDR3 is CASSGSQGADQPQHF. The CDR3 coding sequence is TGTGCCAGCAGTGGGTCACAGGGGGCGGATCAGCCCCAGCATTTT.

This clonotype was counted many times. The chain uses TRBV20-1 and TRBJ2-5; 8 bases map to TRBD2. J lost 5 bases, V lost 3 bases, and 5 bases had no gene match. Germline V gene lookup returns CDR1 DFQATT and CDR2 SNEGSKA (reference sequence). The CDR3 length is 13 residues. CDR3 residues: CSARAGGMETQYF. In nucleotides, the CDR3 is TGCAGTGCTAGGGCGGGAGGCATGGAGACCCAGTACTTC.

This CDR3 is CASSMMGNNQPQHF. DNA of the CDR3: TGTGCCAGTAGTATGATGGGTAACAATCAGCCCCAGCATTTT. This sequence joins TRBV19 and TRBJ1-5; D remains unclear. Germline lookup yields CDR1 LNHDA and CDR2 SQIVND (reference sequence). Trimming left V 3 bases short and J 3 bases short, with 9 bases between. The CDR3 extends over 14 amino acids.

The rearrangement joins TRBV4-2 to TRBJ2-1; D is possibly TRBD2 (6 bases). Trimming pared 0 bases from V and 0 bases from J, leaving 9 bases between. CDR3 length: 16 amino acids. The germline CDR1 and CDR2 sequences are LGHNA and YNFKEQ. CDR3 sequence: CASSQEDYLSYNEQFF. In DNA form, the CDR3 reads TGTGCCAGCAGCCAAGAGGACTACCTCTCCTACAATGAGCAGTTCTTC.

The chain has TRBV7-2 and TRBJ2-1; the D call may be TRBD1 or TRBD2 (5 bases each). Germline assignment: CDR1 SGHTA and CDR2 FQGNSA. V was pared by 0 bases and J by 3 bases, with 9 bases between. The CDR3 spans 15 residues. The CDR3 is CASSLAGRIYNEQFF. CDR3 in DNA: TGTGCCAGCAGCTTAGCGGGACGTATCTACAATGAGCAGTTCTTC.

A remark on this clonotype: A much larger clone is a single base away; this may be a read error. The chain uses TRBV3-1 and TRBJ2-3; 10 bases are shared with TRBD2. Looked up from germline, CDR1 is LGHDT and CDR2 is YNNKEL (reference sequence). The CDR3 runs to 13 residues. The CDR3 protein is CASSPLAGDTRYF. The CDR3 nucleotides read TGTGCCAGCAGCCCTCTAGCGGGAGATACGCGGTATTTT.

The CDR3 DNA is TGCGCCAGCAGCCAAGTACCGGTGGGCCCTTACAATGAGCAGTTCTTC. It yields the protein CASSQVPVGPYNEQFF. V usage is TRBV4-1 and J usage is TRBJ2-1; D is unresolved. The CDR3 is 16 residues long. The V end was cut by 1 base, the J end by 4 bases, with 14 bases between. The germline CDR1 and CDR2 sequences are MGHRA and YSYEKL.

This clonotype was observed a few times. The V gene is TRBV12-3 or TRBV12-4, the J gene TRBJ1-6; 9 nucleotides agree with TRBD1. The CDR3 totals 15 residues. With V trimmed by 1 base and J by 9 bases, 4 bases remained unmatched. This CDR3 is CASSLDGTGISPLHF. The DNA of the CDR3 is TGTGCCAGCAGTTTAGATGGGACAGGGATTTCACCCCTCCACTTT.

The V and J genes are TRBV5-1 and TRBJ2-2, with 7 bases identical to TRBD2. The junction had 11 bases not matched to a gene; V was cut back by 4 bases and J by 5 bases. The CDR3 is made up of 16 amino acids. CDR1 SGHRS and CDR2 YFSETQ come from the germline V gene. The CDR3 reads CASSGPESGATGELFF. CDR3 in DNA: TGCGCCAGCAGCGGGCCGGAGAGCGGGGCAACCGGGGAGCTGTTTTTT. Full variable domain (rest looked up from reference TRBV5-1 and TRBJ2-2): KAGVTQTPRYLIKTRGQQVTLSCSPISGHRSVSWYQQTPGQGLQFLFEYFSETQRNKGNFPGRFSGRQFSNSRSEMNVSTLELGDSALYLCASSGPESGATGELFFGEGSRLTVL.

This chain links TRBV27 with TRBJ2-2, with 13 bases that match TRBD2. CDR3 length: 16 amino acids. From germline, CDR1 is MNHEY and CDR2 SMNVEV (reference sequence). The V segment lost 6 bases and the J segment 6 bases; nucleotides outside the gene matches: 7. The CDR3: CASRTSGRAVAGELFF. The CDR3 DNA sequence: TGTGCCAGCAGAACTAGCGGGAGGGCCGTAGCCGGGGAGCTGTTTTTT.

This clonotype occurred many times. The V gene is TRBV3-1, the J gene TRBJ2-3, with TRBD2 identical over 10 bases. In germline, CDR1 is LGHDT, CDR2 YNNKEL (reference sequence). The CDR3 covers 17 residues. Losses at the gene ends were 0 bases for V and 3 bases for J; bases not matched to a gene: 6. The CDR3 coding sequence is TGTGCCAGCAGCCAAGAATCCGGACTAGCGGTGACAGATACGCAGTATTTT. It specifies CASSQESGLAVTDTQYF.

This clonotype was detected only a few times. The CDR3 sequence: CATSDCGRGLPYEQYF. In nucleotides, the CDR3 is TGTGCCACCAGTGATTGCGGCAGGGGACTGCCCTACGAGCAGTACTTC. The rearrangement uses TRBV24-1 and TRBJ2-7; perhaps D is TRBD1 or TRBD2 (6 bases each). The CDR3 runs 16 residues. The V and J ends lost 2 bases and 2 bases respectively, with 15 bases between them. Germline CDR1 is KGHDR and CDR2 is SFDVKD.

This clonotype was detected many times. J is TRBJ2-5 and V is TRBV27, with 7 bases that match TRBD2. Per the germline V gene, CDR1 is MNHEY and CDR2 is SMNVEV (reference sequence). The trim removed 5 bases at V and 0 bases at J, leaving 6 bases unmatched. This CDR3 region has 15 residues. CDR3 residues: CASSLGGKDQETQYF. Written as DNA, the CDR3 is TGTGCCAGCAGTCTGGGGGGGAAGGACCAAGAGACCCAGTACTTC.

This clonotype was seen at least ten times. The chain is built from TRBV5-1 and TRBJ2-7; 10 positions agree with TRBD2. The CDR3 contains 18 residues. Germline V lookup: CDR1 SGHRS, CDR2 YFSETQ. V trimming: 6 bases; J trimming: 5 bases; junction bases outside the gene matches: 20. In DNA form, the CDR3 reads TGCGCCAGCAAATTCGTGGGCCCCGGGACTAGCGCGAGCCACGAGCAGTACTTC. It is translated as CASKFVGPGTSASHEQYF.

As concerns this clonotype: Just one base apart from a much larger clone, this may be a read error. This chain joins TRBV11-3 and TRBJ2-1, with 14 bases aligning to TRBD2. V shed 5 bases, J shed 8 bases, and the junction held 5 bases outside the gene matches. The germline V gene encodes CDR1 SGHNT and CDR2 YENEEA. This CDR3 has 15 amino acids. The CDR3 DNA reads TGTGCCAGCAGCCCGGGACTAGCGGGAGTCTATGAGCAGTTCTTC. It encodes CASSPGLAGVYEQFF.

This clonotype showed up just a few times. The chain uses TRBV29-1 and TRBJ2-7; D not certain. The CDR3 consists of 11 residues. Germline values: CDR1 SQVTM, CDR2 ANQGSEA. The germline V and J ends were trimmed by 4 bases and 3 bases, with 7 bases remaining between them. CDR3 residues: CSVVQNYEQYF. DNA for the CDR3: TGCAGCGTTGTTCAGAACTACGAGCAGTACTTC.

This clonotype showed up many times. The chain uses TRBV7-2 and TRBJ1-5; unclear D gene. Germline lookup yields CDR1 SGHTA and CDR2 FQGNSA. The CDR3 length is 12 residues. Trimming removed 4 bases at V and 4 bases at J, with 5 bases between. The CDR3 protein is CASSSANQPQHF. CDR3 sequence (DNA): TGTGCCAGCAGCTCCGCAAATCAGCCCCAGCATTTT.

At least ten counts were recorded for this clonotype. The chain has TRBV9 and TRBJ1-2; D ambiguous. This CDR3 is 15 amino acids long. Germline V gives CDR1 SGDLS, CDR2 YYNGEE. Trimming left V 4 bases short and J 4 bases short, with 17 bases between. Written as DNA, the CDR3 is TGTGCCAGCAGCCGGGTCTCAGTAGGAGTCTATGGCTACACCTTC. Translated: CASSRVSVGVYGYTF.

This clonotype was observed at least ten times. This chain uses TRBV27 with TRBJ2-7, with a possible D match to TRBD1 (5 bases). The ends were cut back, 8 bases at V and 4 bases at J, with 18 bases in the middle. There are 14 residues in the CDR3. Per the germline V gene, CDR1 is MNHEY and CDR2 is SMNVEV (reference sequence). The chain's CDR3 is CASAWLGDSYEQYF. The CDR3 DNA reads as TGTGCCAGCGCATGGCTAGGAGACAGTTACGAGCAGTACTTC.

Ten or more counts support this clonotype. V gene TRBV3-1 combines with J gene TRBJ2-7; D tentatively reads TRBD1 or TRBD2 (5 bases each). The CDR3 consists of 15 residues. From germline, CDR1 is LGHDT and CDR2 YNNKEL (reference sequence). Trimming removed 1 base at V and 7 bases at J, with 17 bases between. This chain's CDR3 is CASSQGRLGTREQYF. CDR3 DNA: TGTGCCAGCAGCCAAGGTCGGCTCGGGACGCGTGAGCAGTACTTC.

This clonotype showed up many times. V usage is TRBV20-1 and J usage is TRBJ2-1; perhaps TRBD1 as D (6 bases). The CDR3 runs to 16 residues. The germline gives CDR1 DFQATT, CDR2 SNEGSKA (reference sequence). Trimming removed 5 bases at V and 0 bases at J, with 17 bases between. DNA of the CDR3: TGCAGTGCTGGGGGCACCCTAAGTAGCTCCTACAATGAGCAGTTCTTC. As protein: CSAGGTLSSSYNEQFF.

This clonotype was detected many times. The CDR3 is CASSPSIDTDTQYF. As DNA, the CDR3 is TGTGCCAGCTCACCGTCGATCGACACAGATACGCAGTATTTT. The rearrangement links TRBV18 to TRBJ2-3, with unresolved D. Germline V gene lookup returns CDR1 KGHSH and CDR2 LQKENI. V was cut by 3 bases and J by 2 bases, with 9 bases left in between. The CDR3 runs to 14 residues.